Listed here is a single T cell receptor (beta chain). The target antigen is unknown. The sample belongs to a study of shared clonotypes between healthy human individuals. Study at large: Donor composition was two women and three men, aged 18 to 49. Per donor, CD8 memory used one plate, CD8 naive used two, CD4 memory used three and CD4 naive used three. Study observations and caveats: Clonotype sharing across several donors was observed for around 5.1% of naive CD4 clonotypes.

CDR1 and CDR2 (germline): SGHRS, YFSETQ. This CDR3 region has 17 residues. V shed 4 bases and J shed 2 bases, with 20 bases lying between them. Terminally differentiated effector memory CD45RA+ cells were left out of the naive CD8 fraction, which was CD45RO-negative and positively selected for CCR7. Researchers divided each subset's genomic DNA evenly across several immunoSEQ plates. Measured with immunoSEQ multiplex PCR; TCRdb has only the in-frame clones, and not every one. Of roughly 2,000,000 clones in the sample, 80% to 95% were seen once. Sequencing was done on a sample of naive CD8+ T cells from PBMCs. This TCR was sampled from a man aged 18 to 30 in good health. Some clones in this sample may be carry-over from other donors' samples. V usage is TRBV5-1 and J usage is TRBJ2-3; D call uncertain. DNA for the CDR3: TGCGCCAGCAGCACCTTTCCCGGGTCCCCCTCCACAGATACGCAGTATTTT. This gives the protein CASSTFPGSPSTDTQYF.